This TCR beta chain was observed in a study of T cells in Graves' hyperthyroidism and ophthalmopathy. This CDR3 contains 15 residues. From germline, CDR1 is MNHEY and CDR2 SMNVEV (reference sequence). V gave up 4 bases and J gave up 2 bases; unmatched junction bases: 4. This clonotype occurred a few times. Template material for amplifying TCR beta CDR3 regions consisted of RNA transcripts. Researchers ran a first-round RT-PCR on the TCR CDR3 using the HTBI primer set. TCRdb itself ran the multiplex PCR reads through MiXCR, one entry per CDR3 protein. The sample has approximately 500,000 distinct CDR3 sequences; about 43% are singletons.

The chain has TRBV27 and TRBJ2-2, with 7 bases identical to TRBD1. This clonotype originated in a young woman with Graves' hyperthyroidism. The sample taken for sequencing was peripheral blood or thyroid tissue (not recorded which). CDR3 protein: CASSSRGSNTGELFF. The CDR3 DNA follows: TGTGCCAGCAGTTCCAGGGGGTCAAACACCGGGGAGCTGTTTTTT.